This TCR beta chain was recovered during a study of blood T cell repertoires in COVID-19. Turning to the study itself: Samples came from the United States, Italy and Spain, spanning acute and convalescent COVID-19. T cells, B-cell-depleted T cells, or PBMCs provided the cDNA or gDNA that served as material.

Germline V CDR1 and CDR2: MNHNS, SASEGT. V lost 2 bases to trimming and J lost 0 bases, with 5 bases between them. The CDR3 consists of 15 residues. Seattle patients were enrolled while actively infected and followed longitudinally. Per the study methods: Amplification of reference gene primers provided the estimated nucleated cell counts. Clones were sequenced by immunoSEQ multiplex PCR, and TCRdb holds only the in-frame ones, with some missing. From that table come the V and J calls and clone size; the DNA was used to work out D and trimming. The table has approximately 180,000 clones, under 90% seen once; the top ten hold 15% to 20%.

The specimen sequenced was peripheral blood. This receptor was identified in a person between 65 and 79 years old with COVID-19, enrolled during active disease. This chain connects TRBV6-1 to TRBJ2-6; no clear D gene. The CDR3 region is CASSESNSGANVLTF. The DNA of the CDR3 is TGTGCCAGCAGTGAATCCAACTCTGGGGCCAACGTCCTGACTTTC.